This T cell receptor (beta chain) was observed in a study of blood T cell repertoires in COVID-19. Study context: Whether acute or convalescent, the COVID-19 samples came from the United States, Italy and Spain.

This clone was counted a few times. Clones were sequenced by immunoSEQ multiplex PCR, and TCRdb holds only the in-frame ones, with some missing. Here the sample spans a few hundred thousand clones, roughly four fifths being singletons. Germline V lookup: CDR1 MNHNY, CDR2 SVGAGI (reference sequence). Trimming took off 2 bases at V and 4 bases at J, with 8 bases between the two ends. The CDR3 consists of 13 residues. Input material: peripheral blood. The chain is built from TRBV6-6 and TRBJ1-2; D is ambiguous. The sequence came from a woman between 25 and 40 years old who had recovered from COVID-19. The CDR3 protein is CASSYGGSYGYTF. CDR3 nucleotides: TGTGCCAGCAGTTACGGAGGGAGCTATGGCTACACCTTC.